What follows describes a single TCR beta chain. Antigen unknown. The data derive from a study of cytomegalovirus exposure and HLA in healthy donors. Findings and limits, study-wide: A later analysis reportedly found fewer N-insertions in an Asian-associated ancestry cluster than the approximately 700-donor mean. Most TCR sequences showed up rarely, but some public TCRs showed up in many donors. TCR beta V segments were, for the most part, productive about 87% or about 30% of the time in an earlier analysis.

This CDR3 region has 15 residues. The ends were cut back, 0 bases at V and 6 bases at J, with 15 bases in the middle. Germline CDR1 SGHRS, CDR2 YFSETQ. A multiplex PCR was run with 60 Vbeta primers and 13 Jbeta primers. Clones were sequenced by immunoSEQ multiplex PCR, and TCRdb holds only the in-frame ones, with some missing. The sample lists about 190,000 clones, 60% to 80% occurring once. The donors gave bone marrow, and they were healthy. The sequenced sample consisted of PBMCs. This chain uses TRBV5-1 with TRBJ1-2, with D unclear. The clonotype comes from a woman younger than 45 in good health and CMV-seropositive. CDR3 sequence: CASSLASVTGNGYTF. DNA of the CDR3: TGCGCCAGCAGCTTGGCCTCCGTCACCGGGAATGGCTACACCTTC.